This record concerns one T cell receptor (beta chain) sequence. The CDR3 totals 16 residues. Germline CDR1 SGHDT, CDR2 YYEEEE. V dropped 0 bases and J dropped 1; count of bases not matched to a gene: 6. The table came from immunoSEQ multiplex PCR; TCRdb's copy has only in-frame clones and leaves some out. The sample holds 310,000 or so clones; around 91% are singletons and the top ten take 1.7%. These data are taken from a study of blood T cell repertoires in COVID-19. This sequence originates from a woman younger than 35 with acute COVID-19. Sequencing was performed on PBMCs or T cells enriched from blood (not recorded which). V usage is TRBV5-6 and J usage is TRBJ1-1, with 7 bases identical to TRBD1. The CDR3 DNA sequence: TGTGCCAGCAGCTTGGCCCCTCGGACAGGGAACACTGAAGCTTTCTTT. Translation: CASSLAPRTGNTEAFF. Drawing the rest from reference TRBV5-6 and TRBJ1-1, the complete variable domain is DAGVTQSPTHLIKTRGQQVTLRCSPKSGHDTVSWYQQALGQGPQFIFQYYEEEERQRGNFPDRFSGHQFPNYSSELNVNALLLGDSALYLCASSLAPRTGNTEAFFGQGTRLTVV.